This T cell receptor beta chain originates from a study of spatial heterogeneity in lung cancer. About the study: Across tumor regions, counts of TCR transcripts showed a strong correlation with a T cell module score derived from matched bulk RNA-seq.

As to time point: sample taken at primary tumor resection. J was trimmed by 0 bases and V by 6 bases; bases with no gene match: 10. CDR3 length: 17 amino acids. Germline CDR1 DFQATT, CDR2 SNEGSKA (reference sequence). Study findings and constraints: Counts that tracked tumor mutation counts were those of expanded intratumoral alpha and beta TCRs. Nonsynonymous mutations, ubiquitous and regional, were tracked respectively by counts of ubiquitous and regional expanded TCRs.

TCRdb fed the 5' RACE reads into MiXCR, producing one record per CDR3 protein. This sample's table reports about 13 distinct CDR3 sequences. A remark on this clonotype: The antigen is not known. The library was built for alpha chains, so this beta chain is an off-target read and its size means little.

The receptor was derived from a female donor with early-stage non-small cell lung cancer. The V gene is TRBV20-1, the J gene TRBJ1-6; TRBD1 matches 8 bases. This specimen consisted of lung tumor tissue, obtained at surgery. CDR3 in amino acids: CSADGQGSSSYNSPLHF. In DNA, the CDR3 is TGCAGTGCCGACGGACAGGGCTCAAGCTCCTATAATTCACCCCTCCACTTT.